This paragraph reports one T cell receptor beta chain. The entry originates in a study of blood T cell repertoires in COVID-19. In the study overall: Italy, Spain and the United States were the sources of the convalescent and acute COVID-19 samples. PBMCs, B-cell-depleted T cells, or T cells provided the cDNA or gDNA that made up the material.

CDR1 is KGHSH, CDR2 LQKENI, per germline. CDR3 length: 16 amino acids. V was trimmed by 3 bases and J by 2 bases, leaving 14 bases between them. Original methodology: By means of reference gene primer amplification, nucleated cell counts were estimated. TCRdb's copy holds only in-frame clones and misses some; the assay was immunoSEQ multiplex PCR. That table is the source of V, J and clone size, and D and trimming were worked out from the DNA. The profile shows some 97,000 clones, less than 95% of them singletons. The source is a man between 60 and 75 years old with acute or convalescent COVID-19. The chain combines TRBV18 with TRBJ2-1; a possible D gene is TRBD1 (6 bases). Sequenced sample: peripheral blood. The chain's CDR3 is CASSPGTGLTYNEQFF. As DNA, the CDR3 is TGTGCCAGCTCACCCGGAACAGGGCTGACCTACAATGAGCAGTTCTTC.